One and the same sample provided the 13 T cell receptor beta chains below, sequenced in a study of CD8+CD57+ T cells in acquired aplastic anemia. Profiles of TCR beta VDJ and CDR3 were generated from a genomic DNA template. TCRdb recomputed calls from the reads with MiXCR, one row per CDR3 protein. The sample has under 250,000 distinct CDR3 sequences; about 62% are singletons. By flow cytometry, patients selected for sequencing had shown an expansion of CD8+CD57+ cells. Material for sequencing was sorted CD4+, CD8+, or CD8+CD57+ T cells (not recorded which) from PBMCs. The receptors shown here come from a human donor with aplastic anemia.

V and J are TRBV19 and TRBJ1-5; D possibly corresponds to TRBD1 (6 bases). This CDR3 has 15 amino acids. V was clipped by 2 bases and J by 1 base, with 9 bases between them. CDR1 and CDR2 from the germline V gene are LNHDA and SQIVND (reference sequence). CDR3 region: CASSISGGSNQPQHF. The CDR3 nucleotides read TGTGCCAGTAGTATATCCGGGGGCAGCAATCAGCCCCAGCATTTT.

Points on this clonotype: A much larger clone lies one base from this, so it may be a read error. The chain combines TRBV14 with TRBJ2-7, with no clear D. CDR3 size: 11 residues. Germline lookup yields CDR1 SGHDN and CDR2 FVKESK. Trimming pared 3 bases from V and 3 bases from J, leaving 3 bases between. The CDR3 loop reads CASSHGYEQYF. The CDR3 bases are TGTGCCAGCAGCCACGGCTACGAGCAGTACTTC.

The chain is built from TRBV20-1 and TRBJ1-2; 7 nucleotides match TRBD1. The length of the CDR3 is 13 residues. Germline values: CDR1 DFQATT, CDR2 SNEGSKA (reference sequence). Here the CDR3 DNA reads TGCAGGGCCCCGGGACAGCCAGGCTATGGCTACACCTTC. Protein product: CRAPGQPGYGYTF.

This clonotype was observed a single time. This chain connects TRBV7-3 to TRBJ1-2; D possibly corresponds to TRBD1 (6 bases). Trimming shortened V by 5 bases and J by 3 bases, and 10 bases separated the two germline ends. CDR3 length equals 13 residues. Germline V lookup: CDR1 SGHTA, CDR2 FQGTGA. The chain's CDR3 is CASSPGADYGYTF. DNA of the CDR3: TGTGCCAGCAGCCCAGGGGCGGACTATGGCTACACCTTC.

The chain recombines TRBV11-2 with TRBJ2-7; D is undetermined. The CDR3 is 13 amino acids. The germline V and J ends were trimmed by 0 bases and 4 bases, with 7 bases remaining between them. Germline loops: CDR1 SGHAT, CDR2 FQNNGV. The CDR3 nucleotides are TGTGCCAGCAGCTTAGAGTTTTGGTACGAGCAGTACTTC. It yields the protein CASSLEFWYEQYF.

The chain has TRBV29-1 and TRBJ2-7; TRBD2 matches at 10 bases. The assigned J gene may be wrong: the sequence end matches TRBJ2-5 better. The CDR3 covers 15 residues. Germline V gene lookup returns CDR1 SQVTM and CDR2 ANQGSEA. As DNA, the CDR3 is TGCAGCGTTGATAGCGGGGGGCTAATCCAAGAGACCCAGTACTTC. Translating it yields CSVDSGGLIQETQYF.

The chain links TRBV6-1 to TRBJ2-1; 10 positions match TRBD2. Germline-derived CDR1 and CDR2 are MNHNS and SASEGT. The V gene end was trimmed by 6 bases and the J gene end by 4 bases; junction bases not matched to a gene: 9. The CDR3 is 16 residues long. The CDR3 sequence: CASRRGVAGGYNEQFF. Here the CDR3 DNA reads TGTGCCAGCAGGAGGGGGGTAGCGGGGGGTTACAATGAGCAGTTCTTC.

V usage is TRBV30 and J usage is TRBJ1-1; D is uncertain. This CDR3 spans 13 amino acids. V lost 4 bases and J lost 2, with 11 bases in between. Germline V gene lookup returns CDR1 GTSNPN and CDR2 SVGIG (reference sequence). CDR3 coding DNA: TGTGCCTGGAACGTTGGCGGTAACACTGAAGCTTTCTTT. Its translation is CAWNVGGNTEAFF. Based on the CDR3 plus reference TRBV30 and TRBJ1-1, the full variable domain is SQTIHQWPATLVQPVGSPLSLECTVEGTSNPNLYWYRQAAGRGLQLLFYSVGIGQISSEVPQNLSASRPQDRQFILSSKKLLLSDSGFYLCAWNVGGNTEAFFGQGTRLTVV.

This clonotype was recorded many times. V usage is TRBV20-1 and J usage is TRBJ2-3, with 16 bases that match TRBD2. With V trimmed by 5 bases and J by 4 bases, 9 bases remained unmatched. This CDR3 region has 17 residues. CDR1 is DFQATT and CDR2 is SNEGSKA in the germline V gene (reference sequence). CDR3 region: CSAHPGTSGGASDTQYF. In nucleotides, the CDR3 is TGCAGTGCTCATCCCGGGACTAGCGGGGGGGCCTCAGATACGCAGTATTTT.

The chain has TRBV7-2 and TRBJ2-7; 9 bases map to TRBD2. This CDR3 is built from 14 residues. V was pared by 5 bases and J by 3 bases, with 5 bases of the junction left unmatched. Germline loops: CDR1 SGHTA, CDR2 FQGNSA. DNA for the CDR3: TGTGCCAGCAGCGCGGGACTAGCTCTCTACGAGCAGTACTTC. Translation gives CASSAGLALYEQYF.

This chain connects TRBV24-1 to TRBJ2-1; D unresolved. Germline CDR1 and CDR2: KGHDR and SFDVKD. The CDR3 is 16 residues long. With 3 bases removed from V and 0 bases from J, the gap between germline ends came to 11 bases. The CDR3 loop reads CATSDLPDRSYNEQFF. CDR3 DNA: TGTGCCACCAGTGATCTCCCCGACCGCTCCTACAATGAGCAGTTCTTC.

The CDR3: CATSSRYRGLVWDEQFF. In nucleotides, the CDR3 is TGTGCCACCAGCAGTCGTTACCGGGGACTAGTATGGGATGAGCAGTTCTTC. This chain links TRBV15 with TRBJ2-1, with TRBD2 identical over 8 bases. This CDR3 is 17 amino acids long. Per the germline V gene, CDR1 is LNHNV and CDR2 is YYDKDF (reference sequence). V lost 3 bases to trimming and J lost 8 bases; unmatched junction nucleotides: 15.

The chain has TRBV24-1 and TRBJ1-2; TRBD1 agrees at 8 bases. This CDR3 spans 13 amino acids. With V trimmed by 6 bases and J by 4 bases, 3 bases remained unmatched. Germline CDR1 is KGHDR and CDR2 is SFDVKD. DNA for the CDR3: TGTGCCACCAGTACAGGGGGGTTCTATGGCTACACCTTC. It is translated as CATSTGGFYGYTF.